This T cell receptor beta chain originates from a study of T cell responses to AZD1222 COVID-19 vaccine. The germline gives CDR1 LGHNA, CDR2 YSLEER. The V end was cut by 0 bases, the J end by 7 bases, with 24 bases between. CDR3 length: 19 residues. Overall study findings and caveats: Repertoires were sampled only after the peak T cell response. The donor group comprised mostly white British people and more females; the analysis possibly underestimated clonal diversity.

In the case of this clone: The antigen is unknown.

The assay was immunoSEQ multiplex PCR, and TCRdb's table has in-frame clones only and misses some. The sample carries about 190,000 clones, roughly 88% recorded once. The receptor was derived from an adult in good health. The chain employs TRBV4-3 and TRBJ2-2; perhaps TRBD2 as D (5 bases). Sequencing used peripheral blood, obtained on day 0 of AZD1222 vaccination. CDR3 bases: TGCGCCAGCAGCCAAGATCTTGTAGCGAGCGAGGGTTGGGGCGGGGAGCTGTTTTTT. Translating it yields CASSQDLVASEGWGGELFF.